A single sample is the source of the 2 T cell receptor beta chains below, sequenced in a study of T cells after yellow fever vaccination. One entry per CDR3 protein results from TCRdb running MiXCR on the 5' RACE reads. The sample lists roughly 50,000 distinct CDR3 sequences; roughly 7.3% were seen once. Source: CD8+ T cells sorted from PBMCs, taken less than 16 days after the first yellow fever vaccination. These receptors came from a man aged 18 to 29 who received the YFV17D yellow fever vaccine.

This clonotype was observed at least ten times. The chain employs TRBV5-1 and TRBJ1-6; tentative D call: TRBD1 (5 bases). Trimming left V 1 base short and J 7 bases short, with 12 bases between. The CDR3 covers 15 residues. CDR1 is SGHRS and CDR2 is YFSETQ in the germline V gene. DNA for the CDR3: TGCGCCAGCAGCTTGAGGCAGGGAGACAATTCACCCCTCCACTTT. Translated: CASSLRQGDNSPLHF.

The gene calls are TRBV2 and TRBJ1-1; weak D call: TRBD1 (5 bases). The CDR3 has 13 residues. V dropped 8 bases and J dropped 1 base, with 11 bases sitting between them. Germline lookup yields CDR1 SNHLY and CDR2 FYNNEI. The CDR3 bases are TGTGCCAGCCAGGGAAGTCGGAACACTGAAGCTTTCTTT. It codes for CASQGSRNTEAFF.